The clone carrying this T cell receptor (beta chain) was seen a few times. Its matching antigen is unknown. The sample belongs to a study of persistence of HIV-infected CD4 T cells. Whole-study context: CD4+ T cells responding to CMV or HIV-1 Gag were isolated.

Study outcomes and limitations: CMV- and Gag-responding cells had lower TCRbeta richness than CD3/CD28-responding cells.

The libraries were made with immunoSEQ version 4 in survey mode. Some clones are missing from TCRdb's copy, which holds only in-frame ones; the method was immunoSEQ multiplex PCR. This sample has fewer than 35,000 clones; around 82% occur once, and the top ten carry 0.7% to 0.95%. Stimulation used approximately 10 ug/mL lysate from CMV-infected fibroblasts. Sorted nonresponding memory CD4+ T cells were CD40L-negative, CD69-negative, CD45RO-high. For about 20 hours, CD8-depleted PBMCs received anti-CD28/CD49d costimulation, a CD40-blocking antibody and enfuvirtide. Per the germline V gene, CDR1 is SGHRS and CDR2 is YFSETQ. The germline V and J ends were trimmed by 0 bases and 0 bases, with 13 bases remaining between them. CDR3 length: 18 amino acids.

The receptor comes from an adult man with HIV who was CMV-seropositive. This specimen consisted of CD4+ T cells sorted from PBMCs after approximately 19-hour stimulation, obtained from a patient who received antiretroviral therapy. V is TRBV5-1 and J is TRBJ2-6, with D possibly matching TRBD2 (6 bases). The CDR3 loop reads CASSLDGGQSSGANVLTF. The CDR3 region has the DNA TGCGCCAGCAGCTTGGACGGGGGTCAGAGCTCTGGGGCCAACGTCCTGACTTTC. The full variable domain, its missing parts supplied by reference TRBV5-1 and TRBJ2-6, is KAGVTQTPRYLIKTRGQQVTLSCSPISGHRSVSWYQQTPGQGLQFLFEYFSETQRNKGNFPGRFSGRQFSNSRSEMNVSTLELGDSALYLCASSLDGGQSSGANVLTFGAGSRLTVL.